The present entry profiles one T cell receptor beta chain with its context. Antigen unknown. The 5'RACE template-switching step produced TCR cDNA and added a universal primer site and UMIs. TCRdb independently ran MiXCR on the 5' RACE reads; one entry per CDR3 protein. This sample has around 250,000 distinct CDR3 sequences, with 6.9% found just once. The data derive from a study of T cells after yellow fever vaccination. Whole-study findings and limits: Among primary-vaccination clones, most reappeared after the booster, at around 97% for CD4 and approximately 90% for CD8. The secondary response showed a weaker magnitude and a faster peak, day 5 versus 15.

The receptor comes from a man under 40 who received the YFV17D yellow fever vaccine. Sequencing used CD4+ T cells sorted from PBMCs, obtained 15 days after the yellow fever booster vaccination.

CDR3 nucleotides: TGTGCCAGCAGCCTAACCGAAGGGGAGCTGTTTTTT. Protein sequence: CASSLTEGELFF. The chain couples TRBV12-3 or TRBV12-4 to TRBJ2-2; D gene ambiguous. Trimming removed 6 bases from V and 8 bases from J, with 10 bases in between. This CDR3 has 12 residues.